The TCR beta chain under discussion was sequenced for a study of OX40 agonist ivuxolimab in advanced cancers. General study results and limits: Fewer expanded clones were found on average in CD4+ than in CD8+ T cells. The study did not work out the antigen specificity of the expanded peripheral T cells. Partial responders treated at 0.1-3.0 mg/kg exhibited clonal expansion among the lowest measured.

Only one count was recorded for this clone. Antigen unknown. Sequenced by immunoSEQ multiplex PCR; TCRdb stores in-frame clones only, minus some. The table includes about 35,000 clones, 65% to 85% detected once. CDR3 length: 17 amino acids. The TCR originated in an adult with an advanced solid tumor such as melanoma, head and neck, liver or kidney cancer. The rearrangement uses TRBV21-1 and TRBJ2-5; the table assigns TRBD2, which was not confirmed against the DNA. TRBV21-1 is reported as a pseudogene. The specimen comprised CD4+ or CD8+ T cells sorted from blood, sampled in a trial of the OX40 agonist ivuxolimab. CDR3: CASSPLWGGADQETQYF. CDR3 bases: TGTGCCAGCAGCCCTCTTTGGGGGGGGGCCGATCAAGAGACCCAGTACTTC.